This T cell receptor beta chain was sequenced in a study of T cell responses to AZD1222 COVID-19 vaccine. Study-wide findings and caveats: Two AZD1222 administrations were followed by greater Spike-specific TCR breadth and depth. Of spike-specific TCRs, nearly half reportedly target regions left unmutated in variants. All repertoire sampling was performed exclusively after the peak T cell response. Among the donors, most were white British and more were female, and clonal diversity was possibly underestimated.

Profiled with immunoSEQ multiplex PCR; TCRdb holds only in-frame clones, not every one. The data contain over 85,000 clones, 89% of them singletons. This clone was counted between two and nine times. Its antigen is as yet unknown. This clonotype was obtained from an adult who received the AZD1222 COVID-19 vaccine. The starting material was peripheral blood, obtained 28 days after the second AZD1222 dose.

This CDR3 is CASSRDRGASYEQYF. The CDR3 bases are TGTGCCAGCAGCCGAGACAGGGGCGCGTCCTACGAGCAGTACTTC. The V gene is TRBV6-2 or TRBV6-3, the J gene TRBJ2-7; 8 nucleotides match TRBD1. V was clipped by 6 bases and J by 1 base; unmatched bases: 8. CDR3 length: 15 amino acids. Germline assignment: CDR1 MNHEY and CDR2 SVGEGT.